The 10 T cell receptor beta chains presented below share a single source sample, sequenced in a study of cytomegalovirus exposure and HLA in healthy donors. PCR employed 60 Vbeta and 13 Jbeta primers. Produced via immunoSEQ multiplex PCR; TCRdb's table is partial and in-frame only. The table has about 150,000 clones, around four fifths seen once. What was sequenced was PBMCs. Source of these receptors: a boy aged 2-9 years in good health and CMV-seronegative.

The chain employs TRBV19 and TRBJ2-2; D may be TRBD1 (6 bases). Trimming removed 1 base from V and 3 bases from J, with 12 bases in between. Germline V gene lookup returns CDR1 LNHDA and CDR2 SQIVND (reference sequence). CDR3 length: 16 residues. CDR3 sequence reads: CASSIGAGVDTGELFF. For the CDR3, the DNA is TGTGCCAGTAGTATAGGGGCAGGGGTCGACACCGGGGAGCTGTTTTTT.

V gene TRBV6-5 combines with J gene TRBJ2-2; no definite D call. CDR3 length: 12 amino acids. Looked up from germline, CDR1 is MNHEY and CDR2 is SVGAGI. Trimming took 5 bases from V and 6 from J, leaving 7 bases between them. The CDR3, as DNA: TGTGCCAGCAGTCGGGTCTCCGGGGAGCTGTTTTTT. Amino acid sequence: CASSRVSGELFF.

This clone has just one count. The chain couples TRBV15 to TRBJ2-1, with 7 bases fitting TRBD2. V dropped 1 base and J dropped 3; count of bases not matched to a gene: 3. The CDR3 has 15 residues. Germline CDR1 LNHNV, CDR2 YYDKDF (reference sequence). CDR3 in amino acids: CATSRAGGYYNEQFF. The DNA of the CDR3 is TGTGCCACCAGCAGAGCGGGGGGATACTACAATGAGCAGTTCTTC.

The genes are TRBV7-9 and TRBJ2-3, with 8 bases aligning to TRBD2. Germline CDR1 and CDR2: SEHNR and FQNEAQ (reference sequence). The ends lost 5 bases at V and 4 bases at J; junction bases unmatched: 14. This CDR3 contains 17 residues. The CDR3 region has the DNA TGTGCCAGCAGCCCCCCTAACCGGGGGGGTGGGTCAGATACGCAGTATTTT. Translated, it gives CASSPPNRGGGSDTQYF.

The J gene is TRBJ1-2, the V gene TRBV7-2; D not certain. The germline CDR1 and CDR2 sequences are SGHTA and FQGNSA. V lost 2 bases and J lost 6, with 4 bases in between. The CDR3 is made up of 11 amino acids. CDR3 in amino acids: CASSLTDGYTF. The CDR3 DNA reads TGTGCCAGCAGCTTAACGGATGGCTACACCTTC. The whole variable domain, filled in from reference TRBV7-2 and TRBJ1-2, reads GAGVSQSPSNKVTEKGKDVELRCDPISGHTALYWYRQSLGQGLEFLIYFQGNSAPDKSGLPSDRFSAERTGGSVSTLTIQRTQQEDSAVYLCASSLTDGYTFGSGTRLTVV.

In DNA, the CDR3 is TGTGCCAGCAGTTACTCGGACAGGGGTGTCAATCAGCCCCAGCATTTT. It yields the protein CASSYSDRGVNQPQHF. J is TRBJ1-5 and V is TRBV6-6; 9 nucleotides align to TRBD1. CDR1 is MNHNY and CDR2 is SVGAGI in the germline V gene (reference sequence). The ends lost 0 bases at V and 3 bases at J; junction bases unmatched: 3. The CDR3 totals 16 residues.

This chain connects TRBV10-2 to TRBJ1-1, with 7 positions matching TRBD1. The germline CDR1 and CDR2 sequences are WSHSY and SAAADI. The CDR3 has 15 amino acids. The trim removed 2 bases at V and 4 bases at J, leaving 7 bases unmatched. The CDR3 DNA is TGCGCCAGCAGTGAGAGCCATTCAGGGGGCACTGAAGCTTTCTTT. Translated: CASSESHSGGTEAFF.

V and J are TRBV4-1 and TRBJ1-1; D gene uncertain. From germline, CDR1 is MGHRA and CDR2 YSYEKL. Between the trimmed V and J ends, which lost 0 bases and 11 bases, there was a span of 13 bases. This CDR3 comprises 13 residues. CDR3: CASSQETDSRAFF. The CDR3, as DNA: TGCGCCAGCAGCCAAGAGACTGACTCGAGGGCTTTCTTT.

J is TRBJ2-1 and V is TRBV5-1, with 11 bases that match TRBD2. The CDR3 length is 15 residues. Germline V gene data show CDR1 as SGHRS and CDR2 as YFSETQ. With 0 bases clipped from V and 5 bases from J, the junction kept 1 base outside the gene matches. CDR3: CASSLVLAGDNEQFF. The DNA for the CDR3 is TGCGCCAGCAGCTTGGTACTAGCGGGGGACAATGAGCAGTTCTTC.

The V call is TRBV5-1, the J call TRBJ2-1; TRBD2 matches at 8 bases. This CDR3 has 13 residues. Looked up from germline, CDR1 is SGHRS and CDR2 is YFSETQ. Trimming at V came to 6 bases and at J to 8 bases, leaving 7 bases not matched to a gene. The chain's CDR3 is CASTTGGGDEQFF. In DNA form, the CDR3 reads TGCGCCAGCACCACCGGGGGGGGCGATGAGCAGTTCTTC.